The table lists the clone carrying this T cell receptor (beta chain) with a count of one. Its antigen is not known. This record comes from a study of shared clonotypes between healthy human individuals. Broader study findings: The donor pool, a small one, limited the genetic and exposure-history diversity represented. An effect of sequencing depth on clonotype sharing among donors was expected.

CD45RA-negative memory and CD45RA+ naive subsets were split from the CD4+ cells. V shed 5 bases and J 2 bases; nucleotides not matched to a gene: 3. The CDR3 loop spans 14 amino acids. Germline V gene sequence: CDR1 SGHTA, CDR2 FQGNSA. Generated by immunoSEQ multiplex PCR, the TCRdb table keeps only in-frame clones and is missing some. The table has over a million clones, around 97% seen once. This rearrangement joins TRBV7-2 to TRBJ2-7, with 10 bases fitting TRBD2. Sequenced material: naive CD4+ T cells sorted from blood. Indicated subset: CD45RA+ positively selected. The receptor was derived from a man aged 25 to 45 in good health. The CDR3 DNA reads TGTGCCAGCAGCGCAGCGGGAGGGCCCTACGAGCAGTACTTC. This encodes CASSAAGGPYEQYF.